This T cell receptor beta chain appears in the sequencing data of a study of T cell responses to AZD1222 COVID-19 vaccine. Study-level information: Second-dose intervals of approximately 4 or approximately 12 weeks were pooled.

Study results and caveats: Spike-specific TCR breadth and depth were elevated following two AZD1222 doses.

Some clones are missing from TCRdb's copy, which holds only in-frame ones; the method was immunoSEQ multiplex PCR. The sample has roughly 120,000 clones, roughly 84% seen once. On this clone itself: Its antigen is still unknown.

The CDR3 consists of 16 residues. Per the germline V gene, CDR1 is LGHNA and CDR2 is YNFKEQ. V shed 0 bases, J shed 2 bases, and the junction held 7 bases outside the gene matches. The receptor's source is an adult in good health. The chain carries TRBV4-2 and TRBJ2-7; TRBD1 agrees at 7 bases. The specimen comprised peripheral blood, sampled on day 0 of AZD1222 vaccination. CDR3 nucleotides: TGTGCCAGCAGCCAAGATTTGGCAGGGGGTACCTACGAGCAGTACTTC. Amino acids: CASSQDLAGGTYEQYF.